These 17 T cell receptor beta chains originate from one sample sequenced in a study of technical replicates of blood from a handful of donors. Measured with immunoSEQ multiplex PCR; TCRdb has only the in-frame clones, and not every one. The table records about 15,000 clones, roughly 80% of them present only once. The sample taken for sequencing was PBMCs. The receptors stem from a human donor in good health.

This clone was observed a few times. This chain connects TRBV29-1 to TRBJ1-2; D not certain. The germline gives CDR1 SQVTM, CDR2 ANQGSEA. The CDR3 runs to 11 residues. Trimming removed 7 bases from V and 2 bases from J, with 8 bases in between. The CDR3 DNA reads TGCAGCGGACTCGAAAACTATGGCTACACCTTC. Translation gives CSGLENYGYTF.

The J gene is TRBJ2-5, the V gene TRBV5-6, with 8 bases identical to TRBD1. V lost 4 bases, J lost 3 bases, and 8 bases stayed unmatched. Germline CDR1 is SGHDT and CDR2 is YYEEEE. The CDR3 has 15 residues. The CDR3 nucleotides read TGTGCCAGCAGCCTGGACAGGGTGTTGAAAGAGACCCAGTACTTC. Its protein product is CASSLDRVLKETQYF.

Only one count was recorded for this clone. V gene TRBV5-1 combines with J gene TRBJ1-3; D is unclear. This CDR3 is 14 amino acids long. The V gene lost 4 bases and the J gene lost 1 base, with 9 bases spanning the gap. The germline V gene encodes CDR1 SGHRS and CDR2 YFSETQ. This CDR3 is CASSPERSGNTIYF. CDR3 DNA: TGCGCCAGCAGCCCGGAGAGGTCTGGAAACACCATATATTTT.

CDR3 bases: TGCGCCAGCAAACAGGGGGGGGGCACTGAAGCTTTCTTT. Its protein is CASKQGGGTEAFF. The chain is built from TRBV4-1 and TRBJ1-1; 8 bases are shared with TRBD1. Looked up from germline, CDR1 is MGHRA and CDR2 is YSYEKL. The CDR3 is 13 amino acids. Trimming cost V 7 bases and J 4 bases; bases outside gene matches: 5.

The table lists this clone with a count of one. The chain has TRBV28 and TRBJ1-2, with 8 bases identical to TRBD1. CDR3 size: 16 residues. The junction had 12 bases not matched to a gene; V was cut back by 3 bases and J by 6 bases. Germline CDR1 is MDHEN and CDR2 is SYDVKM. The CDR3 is CASSFMIGQGINGYTF. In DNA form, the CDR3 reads TGTGCCAGCAGTTTTATGATCGGACAGGGAATCAATGGCTACACCTTC.

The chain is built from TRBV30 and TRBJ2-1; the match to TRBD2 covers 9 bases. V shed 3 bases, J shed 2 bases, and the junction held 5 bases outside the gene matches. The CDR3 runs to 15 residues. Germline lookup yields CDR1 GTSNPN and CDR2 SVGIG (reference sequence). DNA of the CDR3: TGTGCCTGGAGGGGGGGACTAGCAGCCTACAATGAGCAGTTCTTC. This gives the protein CAWRGGLAAYNEQFF.

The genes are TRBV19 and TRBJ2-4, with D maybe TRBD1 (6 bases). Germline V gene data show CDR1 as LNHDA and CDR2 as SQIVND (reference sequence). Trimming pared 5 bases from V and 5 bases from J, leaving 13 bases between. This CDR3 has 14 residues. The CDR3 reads CASSHRDKQNIQYF. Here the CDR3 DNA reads TGTGCCAGTAGTCACCGGGACAAGCAAAACATTCAGTACTTC.

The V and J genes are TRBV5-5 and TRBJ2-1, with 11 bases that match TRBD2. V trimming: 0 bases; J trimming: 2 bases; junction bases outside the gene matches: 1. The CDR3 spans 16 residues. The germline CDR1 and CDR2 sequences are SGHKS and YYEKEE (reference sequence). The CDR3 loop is CASSLELAGAYNEQFF. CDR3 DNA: TGTGCCAGCAGCTTGGAACTAGCGGGGGCCTACAATGAGCAGTTCTTC.

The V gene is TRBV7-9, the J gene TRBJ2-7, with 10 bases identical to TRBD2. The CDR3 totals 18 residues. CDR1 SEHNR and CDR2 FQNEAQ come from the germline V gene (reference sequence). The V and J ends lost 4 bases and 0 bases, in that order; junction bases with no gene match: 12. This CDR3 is CASSSPTSGRPSSYEQYF. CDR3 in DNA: TGTGCCAGCAGCTCTCCGACTAGCGGGCGGCCAAGCTCCTACGAGCAGTACTTC.

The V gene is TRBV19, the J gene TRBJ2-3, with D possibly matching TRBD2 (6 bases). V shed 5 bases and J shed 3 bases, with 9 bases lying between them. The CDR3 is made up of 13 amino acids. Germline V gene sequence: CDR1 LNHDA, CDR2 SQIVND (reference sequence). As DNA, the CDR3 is TGTGCCAGTAGTCTTGGGGGGACAGATACGCAGTATTTT. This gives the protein CASSLGGTDTQYF.

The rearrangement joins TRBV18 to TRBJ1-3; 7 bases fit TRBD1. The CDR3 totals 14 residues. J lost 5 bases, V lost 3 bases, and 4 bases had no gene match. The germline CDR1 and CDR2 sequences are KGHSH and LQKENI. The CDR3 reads CASSPWDRRNTIYF. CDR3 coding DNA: TGTGCCAGCTCACCCTGGGACAGAAGAAACACCATATATTTT.

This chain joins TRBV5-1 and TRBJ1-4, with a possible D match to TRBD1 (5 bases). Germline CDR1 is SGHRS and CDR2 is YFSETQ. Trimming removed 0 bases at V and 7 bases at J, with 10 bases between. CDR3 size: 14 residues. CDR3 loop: CASSLGQGAEKLFF. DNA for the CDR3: TGCGCCAGCAGCTTGGGGCAGGGTGCTGAAAAACTGTTTTTT. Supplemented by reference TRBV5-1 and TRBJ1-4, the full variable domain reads KAGVTQTPRYLIKTRGQQVTLSCSPISGHRSVSWYQQTPGQGLQFLFEYFSETQRNKGNFPGRFSGRQFSNSRSEMNVSTLELGDSALYLCASSLGQGAEKLFFGSGTQLSVL.

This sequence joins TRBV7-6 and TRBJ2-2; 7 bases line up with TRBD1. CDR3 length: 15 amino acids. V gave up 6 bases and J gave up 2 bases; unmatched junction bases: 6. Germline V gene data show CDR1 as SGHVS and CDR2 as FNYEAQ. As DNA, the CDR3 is TGTGCCAGCAGTCACGGGACAGCCAACACCGGGGAGCTGTTTTTT. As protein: CASSHGTANTGELFF. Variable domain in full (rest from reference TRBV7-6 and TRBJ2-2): GAGVSQSPRYKVTKRGQDVALRCDPISGHVSLYWYRQALGQGPEFLTYFNYEAQQDKSGLPNDRFSAERPEGSISTLTIQRTEQRDSAMYRCASSHGTANTGELFFGEGSRLTVL.

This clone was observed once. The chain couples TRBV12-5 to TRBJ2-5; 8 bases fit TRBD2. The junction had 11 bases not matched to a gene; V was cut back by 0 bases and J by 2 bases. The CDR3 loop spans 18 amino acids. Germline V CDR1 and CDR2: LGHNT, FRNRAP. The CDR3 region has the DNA TGTGCTAGTGGTTTGGTAGGGTCCATAGCGGGGCATCAAGAGACCCAGTACTTC. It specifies CASGLVGSIAGHQETQYF.

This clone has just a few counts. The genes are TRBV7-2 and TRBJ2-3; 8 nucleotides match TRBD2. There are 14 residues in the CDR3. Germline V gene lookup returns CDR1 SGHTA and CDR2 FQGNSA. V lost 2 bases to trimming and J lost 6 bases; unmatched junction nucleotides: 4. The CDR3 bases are TGTGCCAGCAGCTTAAGCGGGAGTCGGGATACGCAGTATTTT. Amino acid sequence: CASSLSGSRDTQYF. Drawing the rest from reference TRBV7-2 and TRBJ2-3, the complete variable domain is GAGVSQSPSNKVTEKGKDVELRCDPISGHTALYWYRQSLGQGLEFLIYFQGNSAPDKSGLPSDRFSAERTGGSVSTLTIQRTQQEDSAVYLCASSLSGSRDTQYFGPGTRLTVL.

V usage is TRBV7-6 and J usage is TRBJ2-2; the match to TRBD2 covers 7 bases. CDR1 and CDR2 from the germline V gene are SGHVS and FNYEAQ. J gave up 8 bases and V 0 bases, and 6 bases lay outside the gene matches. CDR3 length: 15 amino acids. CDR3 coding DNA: TGTGCCAGCAGCTTAGCATGGGCGGGAGCTGGGGAGCTGTTTTTT. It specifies CASSLAWAGAGELFF. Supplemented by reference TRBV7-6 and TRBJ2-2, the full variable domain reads GAGVSQSPRYKVTKRGQDVALRCDPISGHVSLYWYRQALGQGPEFLTYFNYEAQQDKSGLPNDRFSAERPEGSISTLTIQRTEQRDSAMYRCASSLAWAGAGELFFGEGSRLTVL.

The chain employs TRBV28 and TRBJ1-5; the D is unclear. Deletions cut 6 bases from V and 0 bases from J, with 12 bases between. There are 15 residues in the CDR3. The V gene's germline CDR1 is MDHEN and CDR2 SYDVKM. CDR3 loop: CASSPYSYSNQPQHF. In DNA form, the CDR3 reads TGTGCCAGCAGCCCTTACAGCTATAGCAATCAGCCCCAGCATTTT.